This TCR beta chain is drawn from a study of CD8+CD57+ T cells in acquired aplastic anemia. Study-level information: Sorted cells (CD4+ and CD8+) yielded DNA amounts that averaged approximately 3.1 ug. About 11 million reads, on average, were obtained for CD4+ cells from healthy donors. General study results and limits: Patients and healthy controls showed no significant CD8+ Simpson's diversity difference. Found in both controls and patients were some 31 CD8+ CDR3 sequences.

There are many counts of this clonotype. As yet, its antigen is unknown. TCR beta VDJ combinations and CDR3 sequences were profiled from genomic DNA. A single record per CDR3 protein comes from TCRdb applying MiXCR to the reads. The data hold some 220,000 distinct CDR3 sequences, with around 32% observed a single time. The V end lost 0 bases, the J end lost 3 bases, and 0 bases lay between the germline ends. Germline lookup yields CDR1 SGHTA and CDR2 FQGNSA. The length of the CDR3 is 13 residues. The clonotype was recovered from a human donor in good health, serving as a control. Sequencing was carried out using sorted CD4+, CD8+, or CD8+CD57+ T cells (not recorded which) from PBMCs. The rearrangement links TRBV7-2 to TRBJ2-6, with D unclear. CDR3 protein: CASSLAGANVLTF. CDR3 nucleotide sequence: TGTGCCAGCAGCTTAGCTGGGGCCAACGTCCTGACTTTC.